This entry lists 8 T cell receptor beta chains sequenced from one sample in a study of cytomegalovirus exposure and HLA in healthy donors. Profiling relied on immunoSEQ multiplex PCR, and the TCRdb table lists in-frame clones only, not all of them. The profile covers about 200,000 clones, with 84% appearing a single time and around 15% taken by the ten largest. Input material: PBMCs. These receptors were taken from a woman in her twenties or thirties in good health and CMV-seropositive.

V usage is TRBV9 and J usage is TRBJ1-2; 10 bases map to TRBD1. CDR1 SGDLS and CDR2 YYNGEE come from the germline V gene. The CDR3 length is 15 residues. With 3 bases clipped from V and 5 bases from J, the junction kept 7 bases outside the gene matches. CDR3 sequence reads: CASSGQGADLYGYTF. CDR3 nucleotide sequence: TGTGCCAGCAGCGGACAGGGGGCTGATTTATATGGCTACACCTTC.

In its sample, this clone was seen once. The J gene is TRBJ1-5, the V gene TRBV2; maybe TRBD1 (6 bases). The CDR3 is 15 residues long. Deletions cut 8 bases from V and 5 bases from J, with 19 bases between. The germline CDR1 and CDR2 sequences are SNHLY and FYNNEI. This chain's CDR3 is CASGGDNLAHQPQHF. CDR3 DNA sequence: TGTGCCAGCGGGGGGGACAATCTAGCTCATCAGCCCCAGCATTTT.

This chain connects TRBV28 to TRBJ2-7, with 13 bases lining up with TRBD2. Germline-derived CDR1 and CDR2 are MDHEN and SYDVKM. Trimming took 3 bases from V and 3 from J; bases not matched to a gene: 8. This CDR3 contains 17 residues. The CDR3: CASSLLSTSGRLYEQYF. CDR3 DNA sequence: TGTGCCAGCAGTTTGTTGTCGACTAGCGGGAGGCTCTACGAGCAGTACTTC.

V and J are TRBV30 and TRBJ2-1, with D maybe TRBD2 (5 bases). Trimming left V 8 bases short and J 0 bases short, with 14 bases between. Germline CDR1 GTSNPN, CDR2 SVGIG (reference sequence). The CDR3 spans 14 residues. The CDR3 sequence: CAEKSGSSYNEQFF. The CDR3 nucleotides read TGTGCCGAGAAAAGCGGAAGCTCCTACAATGAGCAGTTCTTC. Using reference TRBV30 and TRBJ2-1 for the parts outside the CDR3, the full variable domain is SQTIHQWPATLVQPVGSPLSLECTVEGTSNPNLYWYRQAAGRGLQLLFYSVGIGQISSEVPQNLSASRPQDRQFILSSKKLLLSDSGFYLCAEKSGSSYNEQFFGPGTRLTVL.

This chain links TRBV7-2 with TRBJ2-7; 9 positions match TRBD2. The CDR3 runs to 13 residues. Germline V CDR1 and CDR2: SGHTA, FQGNSA. Germline trimming cut 3 bases from V and 4 bases from J; bases unmatched to any gene: 1. The CDR3 sequence is CASSLSGRYEQYF. The CDR3 DNA reads as TGTGCCAGCAGCTTGAGCGGGAGGTACGAGCAGTACTTC.

DNA for the CDR3: TGTGCCAGCAGCTTGGTAGCTCGCGACACCGGGGAGCTGTTTTTT. It is translated as CASSLVARDTGELFF. The rearrangement uses TRBV5-5 and TRBJ2-2; D gene unclear. Germline loops: CDR1 SGHKS, CDR2 YYEKEE (reference sequence). This CDR3 region has 15 residues. The V gene lost 0 bases and the J gene lost 3 bases, with 9 bases spanning the gap. Together with reference TRBV5-5 and TRBJ2-2, the CDR3 gives the full variable domain: DAGVTQSPTHLIKTRGQQVTLRCSPISGHKSVSWYQQVLGQGPQFIFQYYEKEERGRGNFPDRFSARQFPNYSSELNVNALLLGDSALYLCASSLVARDTGELFFGEGSRLTVL.

This clone was detected only once. The genes are TRBV28 and TRBJ1-5, with TRBD1 matching 9 bases. The germline V gene encodes CDR1 MDHEN and CDR2 SYDVKM. The CDR3 is 14 residues long. V shed 5 bases, J shed 3 bases, and the junction held 2 bases outside the gene matches. CDR3 bases: TGTGCCAGCAGTAGGACAGGGGACAATCAGCCCCAGCATTTT. This translates into CASSRTGDNQPQHF.

This sequence joins TRBV4-1 and TRBJ1-4; 9 bases align to TRBD1. V lost 3 bases and J lost 6; bases outside the gene matches: 5. The CDR3 is made up of 15 amino acids. Looked up from germline, CDR1 is MGHRA and CDR2 is YSYEKL. The CDR3 is CASSHLTGGHEKLFF. The CDR3 DNA reads as TGCGCCAGCAGCCACCTGACAGGGGGGCATGAAAAACTGTTTTTT.